This paragraph reports one T cell receptor (beta chain). This sample is drawn from a study of T cells in Graves' hyperthyroidism and ophthalmopathy. With 4 bases clipped from V and 0 bases from J, the junction kept 4 bases outside the gene matches. CDR3 size: 15 residues. From germline, CDR1 is DFQATT and CDR2 SNEGSKA (reference sequence). RNA transcripts yielded amplified TCR beta CDR3 regions. A set of HTBI primers served as the primers for a first-round RT-PCR of the TCR CDR3. TCRdb independently ran MiXCR on the multiplex PCR reads; one entry per CDR3 protein. The sample contains 300,000 to 450,000 distinct CDR3 sequences, roughly 15% of which appear only once. Any patient presenting with uncontrolled infection, other autoimmune disease, pregnancy or lactation was left out. An approximately 9.4 ml volume of fresh peripheral blood provided the PBMCs.

This sequence originates from a woman in her twenties or thirties with Graves' hyperthyroidism that later progressed to Graves' ophthalmopathy. V gene TRBV20-1 combines with J gene TRBJ2-7, with 12 bases that match TRBD2. The sample comprised blood. For the CDR3, the DNA is TGCAGTGCTACCCTAGCGGGAGGGCCCTCCTACGAGCAGTACTTC. This encodes CSATLAGGPSYEQYF.